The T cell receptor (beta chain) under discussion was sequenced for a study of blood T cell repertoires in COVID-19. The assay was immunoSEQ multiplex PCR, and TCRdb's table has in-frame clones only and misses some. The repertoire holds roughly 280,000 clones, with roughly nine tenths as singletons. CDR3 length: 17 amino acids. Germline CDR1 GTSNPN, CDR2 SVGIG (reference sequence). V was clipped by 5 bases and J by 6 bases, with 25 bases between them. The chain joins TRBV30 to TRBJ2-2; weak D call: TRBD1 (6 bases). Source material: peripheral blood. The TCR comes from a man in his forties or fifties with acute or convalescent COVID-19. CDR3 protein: CAWSSSRGRRGSGELFF. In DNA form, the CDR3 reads TGTGCCTGGTCTTCGTCCAGGGGCCGACGCGGATCCGGGGAGCTGTTTTTT. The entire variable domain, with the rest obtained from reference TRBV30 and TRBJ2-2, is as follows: SQTIHQWPATLVQPVGSPLSLECTVEGTSNPNLYWYRQAAGRGLQLLFYSVGIGQISSEVPQNLSASRPQDRQFILSSKKLLLSDSGFYLCAWSSSRGRRGSGELFFGEGSRLTVL.